This TCR beta chain was recovered during a study of blood T cell repertoires in COVID-19. In the original processing: Quantification of nucleated cells was approximated via reference gene primer amplification. TCRdb's table, derived via immunoSEQ multiplex PCR, lists solely in-frame clones and lacks some. That table gives V, J and clone size, and the DNA gave D and trimming. The sample records some 670,000 clones, just under 90% being singletons. Germline CDR1 SNHLY, CDR2 FYNNEI. This CDR3 is built from 14 residues. V lost 6 bases to trimming and J lost 4 bases, with 15 bases between them. This rearrangement joins TRBV2 to TRBJ1-1, with a possible D match to TRBD1 (5 bases). The material sequenced was peripheral blood. The source is a woman aged 18-29 years with acute or convalescent COVID-19. Here the CDR3 DNA reads TGTGCCAGCAGCCTTACAGGAGATAGCACTGAAGCTTTCTTT. The encoded protein is CASSLTGDSTEAFF.